This T cell receptor beta chain was observed in a study of blood T cell repertoires in COVID-19. Study as a whole: Sites in the United States, Italy and Spain provided acute and convalescent COVID-19 samples. T cells, B-cell-depleted T cells, or PBMCs supplied cDNA or gDNA.

This clone was counted between two and nine times. In the original workflow: The authors estimated nucleated cell counts from reference gene primer amplification. Profiling relied on immunoSEQ multiplex PCR, and the TCRdb table lists in-frame clones only, not all of them. V and J calls and clone size are those listed in that table; D and trimming were worked out from the DNA. The repertoire holds 100,000 to 150,000 clones, with 55% to 75% as singletons. Sequencing input: peripheral blood. This receptor was obtained from a human donor with acute or convalescent COVID-19. The donor label of this sample is uncertain.

CDR3 sequence reads: CASGTGGFSGNTIYF. The CDR3 bases are TGTGCCTCCGGGACAGGGGGCTTCTCTGGAAACACCATATATTTT. The rearrangement joins TRBV19 to TRBJ1-3; 12 nucleotides align to TRBD1. CDR1 LNHDA and CDR2 SQIVND come from the germline V gene (reference sequence). The CDR3 consists of 15 residues. The trim removed 11 bases at V and 0 bases at J, leaving 5 bases unmatched.